The present T cell receptor (beta chain) was sequenced within a study of radiotherapy plus CTLA-4 blockade in lung cancer (dated by TCRdb to between 2018 and 2020). Regarding the complete study: Objective responses occurred in around 19% of enrolled patients, and 25% to 40% achieved disease control.

The full study reports these points: After treatment with radiotherapy and ipilimumab, TCR clones that originated in tumors expanded in peripheral blood. The strongest predictors of response were reported to be early dynamic shifts in blood T cell clones along with a rise in serum interferon-beta following radiation.

The germline V gene yields SNHLY for CDR1 and FYNNEI for CDR2. V gives up 6 bases and J gives up 2 bases, and the segment between their germline ends measures 6 bases. The CDR3, from cysteine to phenylalanine, totals 12 residues. Just the 36-base CDR3 DNA is kept, in frame starting at base 1. Points on this clone: The target of this receptor is not known. No base-level quality is on record; no much larger clone is a single base apart. The sample holds other DNA sequences that translate to the same CDR3.

The library relied on the immunoSEQ multiplex PCR assay. TCRdb re-hosts the immuneACCESS table, in-frame sequences only. Its copies lack some clones; in the studies checked, an unresolved V gene accounts for under half of them, and the cause for the rest is not known. Here the sample has 40,000 to 50,000 clones; approximately 68% occur a single time. The top ten hold around 9.6% of the sample. Focal radiation therapy combined with CTLA-4 blockade (ipilimumab) was tested in patients with chemo-refractory metastatic non-small-cell lung cancer. The sample here was peripheral blood, taken from a patient treated with radiotherapy plus ipilimumab. The rearranged chain carries TRBV2 and TRBJ2-3, with an unclear D gene assignment. The TCR sequence derives from a human donor with non-small cell lung cancer who had stable disease on radiotherapy plus ipilimumab. Read as DNA, the sequence is TGTGCCAGCAGCCTTCTCACAGATACGCAGTATTTT. It specifies CASSLLTDTQYF.